The clone carrying this T cell receptor beta chain has ten or more counts. The data stem from a study of early T cells in non-severe SARS-CoV-2 infection. Across the study: Whole-blood bulk RNA, unsorted, was sequenced, and chains were unpaired.

The CDR3 is made up of 18 amino acids. Unique molecular identifiers were attached to individual cDNA molecules. TCRdb re-derived calls from the 5' RACE reads in MiXCR, one entry per CDR3 protein. The sample lists roughly 29,000 distinct CDR3 sequences, about 6% seen once, with approximately 30% in the top ten. The TCR comes from an adult who was a healthcare worker with PCR-confirmed SARS-CoV-2 infection or an uninfected control (not recorded which). The starting material was whole blood, obtained at baseline. This chain uses TRBV21-1 with TRBJ1-5. TRBV21-1 is assigned pseudogene status. In nucleotides, the CDR3 is TGTGCCAGCACTCCAGAGGGCACACGGGAGGAGAGCAATCAGCCCCAGCATTTT. Its protein product is CASTPEGTREESNQPQHF.